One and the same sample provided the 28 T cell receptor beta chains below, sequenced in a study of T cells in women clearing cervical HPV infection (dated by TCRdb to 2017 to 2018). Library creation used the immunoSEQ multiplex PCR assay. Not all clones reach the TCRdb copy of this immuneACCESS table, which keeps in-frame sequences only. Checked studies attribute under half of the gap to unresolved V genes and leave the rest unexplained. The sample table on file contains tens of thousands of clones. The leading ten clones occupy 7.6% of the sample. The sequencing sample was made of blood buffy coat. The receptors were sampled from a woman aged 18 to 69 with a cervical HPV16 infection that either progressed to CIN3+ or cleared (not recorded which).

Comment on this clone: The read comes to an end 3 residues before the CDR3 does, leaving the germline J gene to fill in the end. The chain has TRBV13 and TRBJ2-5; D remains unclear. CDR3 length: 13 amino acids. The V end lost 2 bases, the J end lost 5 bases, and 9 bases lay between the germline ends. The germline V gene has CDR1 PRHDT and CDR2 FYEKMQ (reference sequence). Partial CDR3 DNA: TGTGCCAGCAGCTTAAAGGTTGTTGAGACC. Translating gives CASSLKVVET. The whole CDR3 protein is CASSLKVVETQYF.

CDR3 bases read: TGTGCCAGTAAGACGACAGGTCGGCGCGGGGGGGCCTTCGGGTTATCCTCGAATGAG. Protein sequence: CASKTTGRRGGAFGLSSNE. The whole CDR3 reads CASKTTGRRGGAFGLSSNEQFF. This rearrangement joins TRBV19 to TRBJ2-1; 9 bases align to TRBD2. Read data end 3 residues before the CDR3 end; the end is taken from the germline J gene. CDR1 and CDR2 from the germline V gene are LNHDA and SQIVND (reference sequence). The CDR3 covers 22 residues. Trimming at V came to 7 bases and at J to 7 bases, leaving 32 bases not matched to a gene.

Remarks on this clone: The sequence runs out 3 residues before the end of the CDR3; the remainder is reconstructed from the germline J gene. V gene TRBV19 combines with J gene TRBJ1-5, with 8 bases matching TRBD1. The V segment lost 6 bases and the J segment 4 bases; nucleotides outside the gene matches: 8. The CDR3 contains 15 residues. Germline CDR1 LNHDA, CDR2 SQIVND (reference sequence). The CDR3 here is CASSQTGGVNQPQHF. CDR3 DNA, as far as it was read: TGTGCCAGTAGCCAAACAGGGGGAGTGAATCAGCCC.

CDR3 in amino acids: CASSLKAIQYF. The part of the CDR3 DNA that was read is TGTGCCAGCAGTTTAAAAGCAATT. This sequence joins TRBV12-3 or TRBV12-4 and TRBJ2-4; D is ambiguous. The read finishes 3 residues shy of the CDR3 end, and the germline J gene is used to complete it. This CDR3 is built from 11 residues.

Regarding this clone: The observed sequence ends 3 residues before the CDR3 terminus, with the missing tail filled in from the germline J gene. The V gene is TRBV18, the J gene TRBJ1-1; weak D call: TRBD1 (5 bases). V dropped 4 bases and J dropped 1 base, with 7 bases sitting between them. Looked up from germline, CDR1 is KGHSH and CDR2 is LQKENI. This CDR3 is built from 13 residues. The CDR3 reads CASSRTQNTEAFF. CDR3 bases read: TGTGCCAGCTCACGGACACAGAACACTGAA.

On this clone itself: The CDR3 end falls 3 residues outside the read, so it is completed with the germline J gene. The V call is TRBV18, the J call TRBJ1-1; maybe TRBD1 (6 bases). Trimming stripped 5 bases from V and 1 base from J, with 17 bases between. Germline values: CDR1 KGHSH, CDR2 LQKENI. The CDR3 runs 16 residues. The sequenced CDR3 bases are TGTGCCAGCTCAGCGGACAGCCCTGTTACGAACACTGAA. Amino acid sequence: CASSADSPVTNTE. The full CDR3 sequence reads CASSADSPVTNTEAFF.

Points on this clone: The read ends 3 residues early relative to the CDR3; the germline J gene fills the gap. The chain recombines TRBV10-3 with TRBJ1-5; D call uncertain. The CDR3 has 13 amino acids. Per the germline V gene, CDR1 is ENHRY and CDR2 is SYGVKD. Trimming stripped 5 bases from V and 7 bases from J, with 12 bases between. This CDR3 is CAISTESEQPQHF. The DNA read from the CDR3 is TGTGCCATCAGTACAGAATCGGAACAGCCC.

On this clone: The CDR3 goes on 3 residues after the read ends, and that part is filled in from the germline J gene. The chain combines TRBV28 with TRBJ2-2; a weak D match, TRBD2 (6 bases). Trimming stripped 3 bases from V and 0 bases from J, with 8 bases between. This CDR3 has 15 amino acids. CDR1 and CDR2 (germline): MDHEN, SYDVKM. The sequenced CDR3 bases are TGTGCCAGCAGTTTCCCGGGGGCGAACACCGGGGAG. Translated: CASSFPGANTGE. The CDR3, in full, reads CASSFPGANTGELFF.

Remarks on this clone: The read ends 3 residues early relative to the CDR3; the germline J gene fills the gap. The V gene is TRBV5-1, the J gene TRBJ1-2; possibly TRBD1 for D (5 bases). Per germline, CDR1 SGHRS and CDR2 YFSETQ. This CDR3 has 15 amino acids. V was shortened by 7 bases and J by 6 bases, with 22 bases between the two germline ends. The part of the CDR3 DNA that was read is TGCGCCAGCGCCTTGGGGGATAACAGAGCGGATGGC. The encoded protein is CASALGDNRADG. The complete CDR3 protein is CASALGDNRADGYTF.

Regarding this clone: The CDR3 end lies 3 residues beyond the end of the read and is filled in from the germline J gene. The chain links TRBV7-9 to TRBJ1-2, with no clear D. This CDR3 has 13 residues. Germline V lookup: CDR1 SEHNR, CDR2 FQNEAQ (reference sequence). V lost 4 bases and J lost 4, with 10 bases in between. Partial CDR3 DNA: TGTGCCAGCAGCTCTGACACCAGCTATGGC. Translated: CASSSDTSYG. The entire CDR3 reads CASSSDTSYGYTF. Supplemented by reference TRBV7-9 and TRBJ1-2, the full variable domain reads DTGVSQNPRHKITKRGQNVTFRCDPISEHNRLYWYRQTLGQGPEFLTYFQNEAQLEKSRLLSDRFSAERPKGSFSTLEIQRTEQGDSAMYLCASSSDTSYGYTFGSGTRLTVV.

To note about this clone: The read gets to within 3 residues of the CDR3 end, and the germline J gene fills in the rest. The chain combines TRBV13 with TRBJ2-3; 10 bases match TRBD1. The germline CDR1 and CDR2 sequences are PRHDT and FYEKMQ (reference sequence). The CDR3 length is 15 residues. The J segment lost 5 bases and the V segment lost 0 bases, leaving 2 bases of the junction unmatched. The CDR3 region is CASSLGTGGEDTQYF. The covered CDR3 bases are TGTGCCAGCAGCTTAGGGACAGGGGGCGAAGATACG.

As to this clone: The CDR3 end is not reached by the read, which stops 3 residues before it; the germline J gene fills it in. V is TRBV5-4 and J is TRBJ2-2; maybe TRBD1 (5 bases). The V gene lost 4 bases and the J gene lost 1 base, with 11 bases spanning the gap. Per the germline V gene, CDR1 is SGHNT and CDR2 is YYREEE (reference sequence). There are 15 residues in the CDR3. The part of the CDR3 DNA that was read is TGTGCCAGCAGCGCGGACATTCTGAACACCGGGGAG. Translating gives CASSADILNTGE. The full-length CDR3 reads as CASSADILNTGELFF.

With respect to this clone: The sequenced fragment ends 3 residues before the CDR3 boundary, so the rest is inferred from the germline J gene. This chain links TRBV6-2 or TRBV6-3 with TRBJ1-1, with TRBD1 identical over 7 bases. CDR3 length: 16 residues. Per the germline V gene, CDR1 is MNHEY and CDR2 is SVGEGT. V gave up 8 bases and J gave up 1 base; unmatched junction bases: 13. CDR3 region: CASGDRDLVGNTEAFF. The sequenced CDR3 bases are TGTGCCAGCGGTGACAGGGATCTAGTGGGGAACACTGAA.

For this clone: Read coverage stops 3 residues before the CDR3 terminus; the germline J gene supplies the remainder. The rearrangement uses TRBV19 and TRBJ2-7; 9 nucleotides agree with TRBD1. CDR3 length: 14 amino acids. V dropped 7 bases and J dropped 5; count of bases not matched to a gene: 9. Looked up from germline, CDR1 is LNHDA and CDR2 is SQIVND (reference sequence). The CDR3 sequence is CASTDPRTGDEQYF. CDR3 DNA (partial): TGTGCCAGTACCGATCCCCGGACAGGGGACGAG. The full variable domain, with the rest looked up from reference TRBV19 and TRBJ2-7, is DGGITQSPKYLFRKEGQNVTLSCEQNLNHDAMYWYRQDPGQGLRLIYYSQIVNDFQKGDIAEGYSVSREKKESFPLTVTSAQKNPTAFYLCASTDPRTGDEQYFGPGTRLTVT.

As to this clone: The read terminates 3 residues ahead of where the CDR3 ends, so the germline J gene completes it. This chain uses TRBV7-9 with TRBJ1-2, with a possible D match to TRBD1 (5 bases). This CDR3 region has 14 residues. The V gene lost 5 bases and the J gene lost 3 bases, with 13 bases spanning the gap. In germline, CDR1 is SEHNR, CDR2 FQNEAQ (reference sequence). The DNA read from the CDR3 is TGTGCCAGCAGCCCAACGAGGGGCGACTATGGC. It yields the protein CASSPTRGDYG. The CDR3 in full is CASSPTRGDYGYTF.

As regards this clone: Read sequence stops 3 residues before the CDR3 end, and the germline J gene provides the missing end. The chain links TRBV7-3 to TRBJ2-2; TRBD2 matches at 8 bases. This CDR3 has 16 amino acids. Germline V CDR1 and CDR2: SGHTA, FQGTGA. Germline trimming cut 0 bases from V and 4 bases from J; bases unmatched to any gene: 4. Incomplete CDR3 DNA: TGTGCCAGCAGCTTAACGATCGGGGGGGTCACCGGGGAG. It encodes CASSLTIGGVTGE. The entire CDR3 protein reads CASSLTIGGVTGELFF.

Partial CDR3 DNA: TGTGCCAGCAGCAAGGGACAGGAGTCCGAAAAA. Protein: CASSKGQESEK. The CDR3 in full is CASSKGQESEKLFF. The V gene is TRBV4-2, the J gene TRBJ1-4; 8 bases are a match to TRBD1. The read gets to within 3 residues of the CDR3 end, and the germline J gene fills in the rest. Germline loops: CDR1 LGHNA, CDR2 YNFKEQ. Trimming at V came to 5 bases and at J to 8 bases, leaving 7 bases not matched to a gene. CDR3 length: 14 amino acids.

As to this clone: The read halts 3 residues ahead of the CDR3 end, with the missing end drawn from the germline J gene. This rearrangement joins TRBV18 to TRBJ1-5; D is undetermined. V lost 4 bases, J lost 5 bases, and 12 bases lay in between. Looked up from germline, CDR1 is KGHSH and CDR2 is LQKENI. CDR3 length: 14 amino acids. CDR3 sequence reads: CASSQIPRDQPQHF. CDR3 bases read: TGTGCCAGCTCACAAATACCGAGGGATCAGCCC.

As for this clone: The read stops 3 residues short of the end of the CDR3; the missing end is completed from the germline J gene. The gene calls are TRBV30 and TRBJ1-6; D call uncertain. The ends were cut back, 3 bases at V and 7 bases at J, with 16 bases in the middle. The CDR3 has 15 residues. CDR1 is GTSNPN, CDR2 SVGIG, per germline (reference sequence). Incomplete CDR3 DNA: TGTGCCTGGAGGGAGGCGGGTAGACCCAATTCACCC. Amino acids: CAWREAGRPNSP. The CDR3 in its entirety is CAWREAGRPNSPLHF.

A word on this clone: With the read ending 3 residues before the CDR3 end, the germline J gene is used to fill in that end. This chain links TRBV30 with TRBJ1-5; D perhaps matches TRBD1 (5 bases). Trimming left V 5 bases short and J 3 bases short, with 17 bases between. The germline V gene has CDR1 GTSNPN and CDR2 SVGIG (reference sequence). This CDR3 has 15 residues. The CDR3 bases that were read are TGTGCCTGGGGAATGAGGGCAGGGTACAATCAGCCC. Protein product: CAWGMRAGYNQP. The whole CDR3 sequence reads CAWGMRAGYNQPQHF.

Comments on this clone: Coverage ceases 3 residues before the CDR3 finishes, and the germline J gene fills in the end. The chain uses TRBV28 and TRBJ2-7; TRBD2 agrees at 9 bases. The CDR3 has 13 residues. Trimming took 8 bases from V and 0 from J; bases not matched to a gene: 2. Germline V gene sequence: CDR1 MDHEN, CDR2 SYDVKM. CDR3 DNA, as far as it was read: TGTGCCAGCTATAGCGGGAGCTCCTACGAG. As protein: CASYSGSSYE. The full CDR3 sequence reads CASYSGSSYEQYF. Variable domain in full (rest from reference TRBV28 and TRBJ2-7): DVKVTQSSRYLVKRTGEKVFLECVQDMDHENMFWYRQDPGLGLRLIYFSYDVKMKEKGDIPEGYSVSREKKERFSLILESASTNQTSMYLCASYSGSSYEQYFGPGTRLTVT.

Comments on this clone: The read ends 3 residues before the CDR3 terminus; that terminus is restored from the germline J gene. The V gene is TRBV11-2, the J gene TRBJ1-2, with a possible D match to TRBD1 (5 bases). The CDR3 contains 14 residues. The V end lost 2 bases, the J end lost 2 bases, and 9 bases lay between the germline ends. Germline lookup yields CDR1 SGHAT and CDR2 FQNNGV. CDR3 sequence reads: CASSLSGLNYGYTF. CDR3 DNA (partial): TGTGCCAGCAGCTTATCAGGGCTAAACTATGGC.

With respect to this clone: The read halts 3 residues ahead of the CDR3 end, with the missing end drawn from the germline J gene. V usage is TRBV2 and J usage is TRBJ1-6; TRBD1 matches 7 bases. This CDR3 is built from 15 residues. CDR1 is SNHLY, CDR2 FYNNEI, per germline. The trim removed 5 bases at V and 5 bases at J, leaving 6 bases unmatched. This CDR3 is CASSQDGTDNSPLHF. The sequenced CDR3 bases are TGTGCCAGCAGTCAAGATGGGACAGATAATTCACCC.

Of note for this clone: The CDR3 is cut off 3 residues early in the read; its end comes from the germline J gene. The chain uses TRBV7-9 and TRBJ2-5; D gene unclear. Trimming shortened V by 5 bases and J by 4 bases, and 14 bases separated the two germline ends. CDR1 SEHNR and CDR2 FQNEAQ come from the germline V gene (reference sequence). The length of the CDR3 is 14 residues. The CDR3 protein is CASSITLTGETQYF. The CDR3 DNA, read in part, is TGTGCCAGCAGCATAACTCTTACCGGAGAGACC.

The sequenced CDR3 bases are TGTGCCAGCAGCCCTGAGGGGGCCTCCGGGGAG. It is translated as CASSPEGASGE. Given in full, the CDR3 is CASSPEGASGELFF. The rearrangement joins TRBV7-9 to TRBJ2-2; 7 bases match TRBD1. Sequencing ends 3 residues short of the CDR3 end; the germline J gene provides the rest. The CDR3 consists of 14 residues. Germline V gene sequence: CDR1 SEHNR, CDR2 FQNEAQ (reference sequence). V trimming: 5 bases; J trimming: 6 bases; junction bases outside the gene matches: 6.

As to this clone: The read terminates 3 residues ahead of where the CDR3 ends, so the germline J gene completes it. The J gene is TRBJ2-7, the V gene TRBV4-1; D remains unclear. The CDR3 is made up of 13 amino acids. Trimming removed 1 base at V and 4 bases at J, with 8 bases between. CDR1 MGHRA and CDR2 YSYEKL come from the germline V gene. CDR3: CASSQVLNYEQYF. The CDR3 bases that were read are TGCGCCAGCAGCCAAGTTCTTAATTACGAG.

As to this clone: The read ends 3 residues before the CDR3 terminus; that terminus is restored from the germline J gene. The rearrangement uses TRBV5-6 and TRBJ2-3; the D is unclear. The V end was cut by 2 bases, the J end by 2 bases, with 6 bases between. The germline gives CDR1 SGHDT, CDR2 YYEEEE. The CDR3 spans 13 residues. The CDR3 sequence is CASSFRITDTQYF. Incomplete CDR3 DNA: TGTGCCAGCAGCTTCAGGATCACAGATACG. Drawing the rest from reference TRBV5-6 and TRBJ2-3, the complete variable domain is DAGVTQSPTHLIKTRGQQVTLRCSPKSGHDTVSWYQQALGQGPQFIFQYYEEEERQRGNFPDRFSGHQFPNYSSELNVNALLLGDSALYLCASSFRITDTQYFGPGTRLTVL.

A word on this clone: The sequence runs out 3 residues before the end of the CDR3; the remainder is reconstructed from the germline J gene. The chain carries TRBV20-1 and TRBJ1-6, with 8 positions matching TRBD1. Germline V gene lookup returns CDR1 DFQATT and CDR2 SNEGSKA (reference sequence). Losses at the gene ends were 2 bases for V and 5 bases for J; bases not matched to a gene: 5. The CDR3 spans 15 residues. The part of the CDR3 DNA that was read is TGCAGTGCTAGAAGCAGGGGGCAAAATAATTCACCC. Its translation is CSARSRGQNNSP. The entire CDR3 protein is CSARSRGQNNSPLHF.